The 29 T cell receptor beta chains presented below share a single source sample, sequenced in a study of blood T cell repertoires in COVID-19. Produced via immunoSEQ multiplex PCR; TCRdb's table is partial and in-frame only. The data show 81,000 or so clones, 70% to 90% seen once. The sample was peripheral blood. These receptors were obtained from a woman aged 70-85 years with active or convalescent COVID-19.

On this clone: In the same sample, other DNA sequences code for this CDR3. The J gene is TRBJ2-7, the V gene TRBV7-2; 7 bases map to TRBD2. Germline V gene data show CDR1 as SGHTA and CDR2 as FQGNSA. Unmatched junction bases numbered 6, after V lost 0 bases and J lost 4 bases. This CDR3 is built from 15 residues. The CDR3 protein is CASSLASGGAYEQYF. Here the CDR3 DNA reads TGTGCCAGCAGCTTAGCTTCGGGGGGAGCTTACGAGCAGTACTTC. Combining the CDR3 with reference TRBV7-2 and TRBJ2-7 gives the whole variable domain GAGVSQSPSNKVTEKGKDVELRCDPISGHTALYWYRQSLGQGLEFLIYFQGNSAPDKSGLPSDRFSAERTGGSVSTLTIQRTQQEDSAVYLCASSLASGGAYEQYFGPGTRLTVT.

This clone has just one count. The chain uses TRBV7-9 and TRBJ2-5; 9 bases line up with TRBD1. This CDR3 comprises 14 residues. Germline CDR1 is SEHNR and CDR2 is FQNEAQ (reference sequence). V lost 1 base and J lost 3; bases outside the gene matches: 0. CDR3 protein: CASSLGTGEETQYF. DNA for the CDR3: TGTGCCAGCAGCTTAGGGACAGGGGAAGAGACCCAGTACTTC.

This chain connects TRBV21-1 to TRBJ2-7; the table's TRBD2 call for D was not verified on the DNA. TRBV21-1 is a recognized pseudogene. The CDR3 is 16 residues long. The CDR3 DNA is TGTGCCAGCAGCGCAAGACTAGCGGGGAGCTCCTACGAGCAGTACTTC. Protein sequence: CASSARLAGSSYEQYF.

CDR3 amino acids: CASSLAPGARGHQPQHF. CDR3 bases: TGTGCCAGCAGCTTAGCTCCTGGGGCCAGGGGGCATCAGCCCCAGCATTTT. The chain carries TRBV11-2 and TRBJ1-5; 8 positions agree with TRBD1. The V gene end was trimmed by 1 base and the J gene end by 5 bases; junction bases not matched to a gene: 10. This CDR3 region has 17 residues. Per the germline V gene, CDR1 is SGHAT and CDR2 is FQNNGV.

This clone was seen only once. This chain's CDR3 is CASKARDRGDTGELFF. Written as DNA, the CDR3 is TGTGCCAGTAAAGCCCGAGACAGGGGGGACACCGGGGAGCTGTTTTTT. The gene calls are TRBV19 and TRBJ2-2; the match to TRBD1 covers 9 bases. The length of the CDR3 is 16 residues. The germline gives CDR1 LNHDA, CDR2 SQIVND (reference sequence). J was trimmed by 3 bases and V by 7 bases; bases with no gene match: 9.

CDR3 sequence reads: CAISDLGQGSNEQFF. The CDR3, as DNA: TGTGCCATCAGTGATTTGGGACAGGGGAGCAATGAGCAGTTCTTC. The rearrangement joins TRBV10-3 to TRBJ2-1; 10 bases fit TRBD1. V lost 3 bases and J lost 6; bases outside the gene matches: 5. The CDR3 contains 15 residues. The germline gives CDR1 ENHRY, CDR2 SYGVKD.

The genes are TRBV7-2 and TRBJ1-4; TRBD1 agrees at 8 bases. The V gene end was trimmed by 1 base and the J gene end by 7 bases; junction bases not matched to a gene: 2. CDR3 size: 14 residues. Looked up from germline, CDR1 is SGHTA and CDR2 is FQGNSA. The CDR3 spells CASSLGQGPEKLFF. CDR3 sequence (DNA): TGTGCCAGCAGCTTAGGACAGGGGCCTGAAAAACTGTTTTTT.

V is TRBV7-2 and J is TRBJ2-7, with D possibly TRBD2 on 5 matching bases. Trimming removed 1 base from V and 5 bases from J, with 9 bases in between. CDR1 SGHTA and CDR2 FQGNSA come from the germline V gene. The CDR3 totals 13 residues. The CDR3 region has the DNA TGTGCCAGCAGCTTAGAGCGAGGGAACGAGCAGTACTTC. Encoded protein: CASSLERGNEQYF. Combining the CDR3 with reference TRBV7-2 and TRBJ2-7 gives the whole variable domain GAGVSQSPSNKVTEKGKDVELRCDPISGHTALYWYRQSLGQGLEFLIYFQGNSAPDKSGLPSDRFSAERTGGSVSTLTIQRTQQEDSAVYLCASSLERGNEQYFGPGTRLTVT.

The rearrangement links TRBV7-9 to TRBJ2-1; 11 positions match TRBD1. Germline V CDR1 and CDR2: SEHNR, FQNEAQ (reference sequence). After removal of 5 bases from V and 6 bases from J, the junction contained 6 bases not matched to a gene. This CDR3 spans 15 amino acids. CDR3 sequence (DNA): TGTGCCAGCAGCCGAGGGACAGGGGGACCCAATGAGCAGTTCTTC. This encodes CASSRGTGGPNEQFF.

V usage is TRBV18 and J usage is TRBJ1-1; possibly TRBD1 for D (6 bases). Trimming took 3 bases from V and 4 from J, leaving 12 bases between them. The CDR3 consists of 14 residues. Germline V CDR1 and CDR2: KGHSH, LQKENI. CDR3 region: CASSPGGASTEAFF. The CDR3 DNA sequence: TGTGCCAGCTCACCGGGGGGGGCGAGCACTGAAGCTTTCTTT.

In this sample, this clone turned up once. CDR3 DNA sequence: TGTGCCAGTAGTATTCTTGGACAGGGGACCTACAATGAGCAGTTCTTC. This encodes CASSILGQGTYNEQFF. The V gene is TRBV19, the J gene TRBJ2-1; 9 positions agree with TRBD1. The CDR3 contains 16 residues. Per the germline V gene, CDR1 is LNHDA and CDR2 is SQIVND (reference sequence). After removal of 3 bases from V and 2 bases from J, the junction contained 5 bases not matched to a gene.

This chain joins TRBV18 and TRBJ1-2; TRBD1 agrees at 9 bases. V lost 4 bases, J lost 8 bases, and 2 bases stayed unmatched. The germline V gene encodes CDR1 KGHSH and CDR2 LQKENI. CDR3 length equals 12 residues. CDR3 nucleotides: TGTGCCAGCTCACTGGACAGGGGCGGCTACACCTTC. Residues: CASSLDRGGYTF.

The rearrangement uses TRBV12-3 or TRBV12-4 and TRBJ2-1, with D perhaps matching TRBD2 (6 bases). This CDR3 spans 13 amino acids. The V gene lost 7 bases and the J gene lost 10 bases, with 17 bases spanning the gap. The CDR3: CASTPLGGQEQFF. CDR3 nucleotides: TGTGCCAGCACCCCATTGGGGGGTCAAGAGCAGTTCTTC.

The chain joins TRBV6-5 to TRBJ1-5; D possibly corresponds to TRBD1 (5 bases). Looked up from germline, CDR1 is MNHEY and CDR2 is SVGAGI. This CDR3 comprises 13 residues. V was cut by 8 bases and J by 7 bases, with 15 bases left in between. The CDR3 region has the DNA TGTGCCAGCCTAGTGTCTAGGGGCCAGCCCCAGCATTTT. This sequence encodes CASLVSRGQPQHF.

The genes are TRBV10-1 and TRBJ2-7; TRBD2 matches at 8 bases. Trimming at V came to 2 bases and at J to 2 bases, leaving 2 bases not matched to a gene. CDR3 length: 14 residues. Germline lookup yields CDR1 WNHNN and CDR2 SYGVQD (reference sequence). CDR3 in amino acids: CASSEGLAPYEQYF. The CDR3 nucleotides are TGCGCCAGCAGTGAGGGACTAGCCCCCTACGAGCAGTACTTC.

Here the CDR3 DNA reads TGTGCCAGCAGCTTGTACGGGGTTGGAGACACTGAAGCTTTCTTT. Translated, it gives CASSLYGVGDTEAFF. The V call is TRBV5-5, the J call TRBJ1-1; D gene ambiguous. With 1 base removed from V and 3 bases from J, the gap between germline ends came to 13 bases. Looked up from germline, CDR1 is SGHKS and CDR2 is YYEKEE (reference sequence). The length of the CDR3 is 15 residues.

The chain carries TRBV2 and TRBJ1-2; 10 bases are shared with TRBD1. This CDR3 spans 14 amino acids. Unmatched junction bases numbered 9, after V lost 6 bases and J lost 8 bases. In germline, CDR1 is SNHLY, CDR2 FYNNEI. CDR3: CASSTTGTGVGYTF. The DNA for the CDR3 is TGTGCCAGCAGCACAACCGGGACAGGGGTCGGCTACACCTTC.

This clone was seen once. This chain links TRBV5-8 with TRBJ1-1, with 10 bases that match TRBD1. With V trimmed by 3 bases and J by 0 bases, 11 bases remained unmatched. The germline gives CDR1 SGHTS, CDR2 YDEGEE. The length of the CDR3 is 18 residues. The CDR3: CASSSPGQGFGVNTEAFF. For the CDR3, the DNA is TGTGCCAGCAGCTCCCCGGGACAGGGGTTTGGGGTGAACACTGAAGCTTTCTTT.

With regard to this clone: An end of the junction does not agree with germline; a read error may underlie this. The rearrangement links TRBV10-3 to TRBJ2-6; perhaps TRBD2 as D (6 bases). Germline V CDR1 and CDR2: ENHRY, SYGVKD. The CDR3 covers 12 residues. This CDR3 is CGTRDGANVLTF. In DNA, the CDR3 is TGCGGTACGCGGGACGGGGCCAACGTCCTGACTTTC.

A remark on this clone: Other DNA sequences in this specimen translate into the identical CDR3. The rearrangement links TRBV18 to TRBJ2-7, with TRBD1 as a possible D gene (6 bases). Trimming cost V 3 bases and J 0 bases, with 9 bases left between them. Germline V gene lookup returns CDR1 KGHSH and CDR2 LQKENI. The CDR3 runs 14 residues. The CDR3 DNA reads as TGTGCCAGCTCACCTGGACAGAGCTCCTACGAGCAGTACTTC. The encoded protein is CASSPGQSSYEQYF. Drawing the rest from reference TRBV18 and TRBJ2-7, the complete variable domain is NAGVMQNPRHLVRRRGQEARLRCSPMKGHSHVYWYRQLPEEGLKFMVYLQKENIIDESGMPKERFSAEFPKEGPSILRIQQVVRGDSAAYFCASSPGQSSYEQYFGPGTRLTVT.

This chain uses TRBV7-6 with TRBJ1-1, with D possibly matching TRBD1 (6 bases). V lost 1 base, J lost 1 base, and 10 bases lay in between. Germline V lookup: CDR1 SGHVS, CDR2 FNYEAQ. The CDR3 sequence is 15 residues long. The CDR3 DNA sequence: TGTGCCAGCAGCTTAGGGGGGCGACCGAACACTGAAGCTTTCTTT. Its protein is CASSLGGRPNTEAFF.

The CDR3 region is CASSRTTESSEAFF. The CDR3 DNA sequence: TGCGCCAGCAGCCGTACGACAGAGAGTAGTGAAGCTTTCTTT. The chain recombines TRBV5-1 with TRBJ1-1; weak D call: TRBD1 (5 bases). Trimming left V 4 bases short and J 7 bases short, with 17 bases between. The length of the CDR3 is 14 residues. Looked up from germline, CDR1 is SGHRS and CDR2 is YFSETQ.

This clone came up a few times. The chain recombines TRBV6-6 with TRBJ2-1; possible D gene TRBD2, 7 bases. The V gene's germline CDR1 is MNHNY and CDR2 SVGAGI (reference sequence). This CDR3 region has 15 residues. Trimming stripped 5 bases from V and 4 bases from J, with 15 bases between. The CDR3 nucleotides read TGTGCCAGCAGTGAGAGGAGCGGGACATACAATGAGCAGTTCTTC. Protein product: CASSERSGTYNEQFF.

This rearrangement joins TRBV11-1 to TRBJ1-1; unclear D gene. CDR1 SGHAT and CDR2 FQDESV come from the germline V gene (reference sequence). CDR3 length: 13 amino acids. The germline V and J ends were trimmed by 5 bases and 1 base, with 8 bases remaining between them. The CDR3 region is CASSPFSNTEAFF. The CDR3 DNA reads as TGTGCCAGCAGCCCCTTCTCGAACACTGAAGCTTTCTTT.

The chain uses TRBV7-2 and TRBJ2-7; TRBD2 matches at 10 bases. V gave up 4 bases and J gave up 3 bases; unmatched junction bases: 3. The CDR3 extends over 14 amino acids. CDR1 is SGHTA and CDR2 is FQGNSA in the germline V gene. Here the CDR3 reads CASSSPSGGYEQYF. In nucleotides, the CDR3 is TGTGCCAGCAGCTCGCCTAGCGGGGGCTACGAGCAGTACTTC.

The rearrangement uses TRBV20-1 and TRBJ2-3, with 9 positions matching TRBD2. In germline, CDR1 is DFQATT, CDR2 SNEGSKA (reference sequence). The CDR3 extends over 15 amino acids. Losses at the gene ends were 3 bases for V and 2 bases for J; bases not matched to a gene: 6. DNA of the CDR3: TGCAGTGCTAGTACCCTAGCGGGGTTCACAGATACGCAGTATTTT. This gives the protein CSASTLAGFTDTQYF.

This sequence joins TRBV4-3 and TRBJ1-1; TRBD1 matches 7 bases. The germline CDR1 and CDR2 sequences are LGHNA and YSLEER. Trimming took 3 bases from V and 7 from J; bases not matched to a gene: 17. CDR3 size: 17 residues. CDR3 sequence (DNA): TGCGCCAGCAGCCAGTCCCTGCTAGACAGGGTGGGTGGTGAAGCTTTCTTT. Translation: CASSQSLLDRVGGEAFF.

Written as DNA, the CDR3 is TGTGCCAGCAGTCGTCTAGCGAGCAATGAGCAGTTCTTC. It specifies CASSRLASNEQFF. The chain is built from TRBV6-2 or TRBV6-3 and TRBJ2-1, with TRBD2 as a possible D gene (6 bases). This CDR3 has 13 residues. CDR1 MNHEY and CDR2 SVGEGT come from the germline V gene. V gave up 5 bases and J gave up 6 bases, with 11 bases separating them.

In this sample, this clone turned up once. This sequence joins TRBV5-1 and TRBJ2-4, with TRBD1 identical over 9 bases. Trimming cost V 3 bases and J 0 bases; bases outside gene matches: 10. This CDR3 region has 18 residues. The germline V gene has CDR1 SGHRS and CDR2 YFSETQ. The CDR3 DNA sequence: TGCGCCAGCAGCTCCGAGGGACAGGGCGCAAGAGCCAAAAACATTCAGTACTTC. Translation: CASSSEGQGARAKNIQYF. The variable domain in full, with the rest retrieved from reference TRBV5-1 and TRBJ2-4, is KAGVTQTPRYLIKTRGQQVTLSCSPISGHRSVSWYQQTPGQGLQFLFEYFSETQRNKGNFPGRFSGRQFSNSRSEMNVSTLELGDSALYLCASSSEGQGARAKNIQYFGAGTRLSVL.